Included here is one T cell receptor (beta chain) sequence, with context. Its target is not known. J lost 5 bases, V lost 4 bases, and 7 bases had no gene match. This CDR3 region has 14 residues. Germline lookup yields CDR1 LGHNA and CDR2 YNFKEQ. The table came from immunoSEQ multiplex PCR; TCRdb's copy has only in-frame clones and leaves some out. The sample consists of roughly 120,000 clones, 94% of them appearing once. The sample belongs to a study of T cell responses to AZD1222 COVID-19 vaccine. Study results and limitations: A mostly white British donor set with more females was recruited, and clonal diversity was possibly underestimated. Sampled repertoires all dated from after the peak T cell response.

The chain links TRBV4-2 to TRBJ2-5, with TRBD2 identical over 7 bases. Sequenced here: peripheral blood, sampled on day 0 of AZD1222 vaccination. The TCR was taken from an adult in good health. The CDR3 reads CASSRGEGTETQYF. CDR3 DNA: TGTGCCAGCAGCCGGGGGGAGGGGACGGAGACCCAGTACTTC.